This TCR beta chain was observed in a study of prognosis after radiotherapy for stage I lung cancer. Notes on the study in general: Metastatic and non-metastatic patients reportedly diverged in TRBV and TRBJ gene usage.

There are many counts of this clonotype. Its specificity is unknown. Genomic DNA was subjected to two-round multiplex PCR for amplification of TCR beta CDR3. Initially, in first-round PCR, primers specific to each TRBV and TRBJ gene were used. TCRdb itself ran the multiplex PCR reads through MiXCR, one entry per CDR3 protein. The profile covers around 30,000 distinct CDR3 sequences, with approximately 30% appearing a single time and roughly 34% taken by the ten largest. The ends were cut back, 3 bases at V and 7 bases at J, with 16 bases in the middle. Germline V gene lookup returns CDR1 LNHDA and CDR2 SQIVND (reference sequence). This CDR3 comprises 14 residues.

Sequencing used PBMCs, obtained before or after stereotactic body radiation therapy (not recorded which). The sequence was collected from a donor aged 50 or older with non-small cell lung cancer. The V gene is TRBV19, the J gene TRBJ2-7, with no clear D. The CDR3 sequence: CASSILGPEKEQYF. The DNA of the CDR3 is TGTGCCAGTAGTATTTTGGGCCCTGAGAAAGAGCAGTACTTC.